The 5 T cell receptor beta chains listed next were all sequenced from one sample in a study of blood T cell repertoires in COVID-19. The assay was immunoSEQ multiplex PCR, and TCRdb's table has in-frame clones only and misses some. The data show about 400,000 clones, 85% to 90% seen once. Source material: peripheral blood. These receptors were obtained from a woman aged 25 to 39 with acute or convalescent COVID-19.

The chain has TRBV11-2 and TRBJ2-1; weak D call: TRBD2 (6 bases). Germline lookup yields CDR1 SGHAT and CDR2 FQNNGV. The CDR3 consists of 13 residues. The ends were cut back, 4 bases at V and 9 bases at J, with 13 bases in the middle. The CDR3 sequence: CASSSGLSLEQFF. The CDR3 DNA reads as TGTGCCAGCAGCTCGGGACTTTCCCTTGAGCAGTTCTTC.

The rearrangement joins TRBV12-3 or TRBV12-4 to TRBJ2-7; a weak D match, TRBD1 (5 bases). The length of the CDR3 is 10 residues. With 4 bases removed from V and 7 bases from J, the gap between germline ends came to 5 bases. CDR3 in amino acids: CASSYREQYF. DNA of the CDR3: TGTGCCAGCAGTTACAGGGAGCAGTACTTC.

This sequence joins TRBV5-1 and TRBJ2-5; D ambiguous. The CDR3 runs to 13 residues. CDR1 and CDR2 from the germline V gene are SGHRS and YFSETQ. V was trimmed by 2 bases and J by 2 bases, leaving 7 bases between them. The CDR3 DNA reads as TGCGCCAGCAGCTTTGGGCTACAAGAGACCCAGTACTTC. Translating gives CASSFGLQETQYF. The whole variable domain, filled in from reference TRBV5-1 and TRBJ2-5, reads KAGVTQTPRYLIKTRGQQVTLSCSPISGHRSVSWYQQTPGQGLQFLFEYFSETQRNKGNFPGRFSGRQFSNSRSEMNVSTLELGDSALYLCASSFGLQETQYFGPGTRLLVL.

This rearrangement joins TRBV5-1 to TRBJ2-3; 10 nucleotides agree with TRBD1. V gave up 4 bases and J gave up 10 bases; unmatched junction bases: 6. Germline lookup yields CDR1 SGHRS and CDR2 YFSETQ. The CDR3 extends over 13 amino acids. The CDR3 region has the DNA TGCGCCAGCAGCGCCGGGACAGGGGCGGCGCAGTATTTT. Protein sequence: CASSAGTGAAQYF.

The chain combines TRBV4-1 with TRBJ1-4; TRBD1 is a possible D gene (6 bases). V lost 2 bases and J 5 bases, leaving 12 bases between the germline ends. Germline CDR1 is MGHRA and CDR2 is YSYEKL. There are 15 residues in the CDR3. The CDR3 nucleotides read TGCGCCAGCAGCCAATCAGGGGCTTCGAATGAAAAACTGTTTTTT. Translated, it gives CASSQSGASNEKLFF.